These 8 T cell receptor beta chains were sequenced from one sample in a study of blood T cell repertoires in COVID-19. The assay was immunoSEQ multiplex PCR, and TCRdb's table has in-frame clones only and misses some. Of a few hundred thousand clones in the sample, 86% were seen once. Sequences were obtained from peripheral blood. All receptors come from a woman aged 30 to 39 with active or convalescent COVID-19.

The chain joins TRBV5-1 to TRBJ2-7; D call uncertain. This CDR3 spans 15 amino acids. Germline V gene sequence: CDR1 SGHRS, CDR2 YFSETQ. V gave up 0 bases and J gave up 2 bases, with 12 bases separating them. As DNA, the CDR3 is TGCGCCAGCAGCTTGGATACAGTGTCCCCCTACGAGCAGTACTTC. The encoded protein is CASSLDTVSPYEQYF.

The V and J genes are TRBV6-6 and TRBJ1-1; the match to TRBD1 covers 11 bases. The germline V gene has CDR1 MNHNY and CDR2 SVGAGI (reference sequence). V lost 8 bases, J lost 5 bases, and 4 bases stayed unmatched. The CDR3 is made up of 13 amino acids. CDR3 amino acids: CASRDRGDTEAFF. The CDR3 DNA reads as TGTGCCAGCCGGGACAGGGGGGATACTGAAGCTTTCTTT.

The CDR3 DNA is TGTGCCAGTAGTATTAAGGGGATTGTCAACACCGGGGAGCTGTTTTTT. Amino acids: CASSIKGIVNTGELFF. V is TRBV19 and J is TRBJ2-2; D might be TRBD1 (5 bases). CDR1 and CDR2 from the germline V gene are LNHDA and SQIVND (reference sequence). There are 16 residues in the CDR3. V lost 3 bases, J lost 2 bases, and 13 bases lay in between.

This clone has only a few counts. Different DNA sequences within this sample yield the same CDR3. This chain connects TRBV27 to TRBJ1-6; D ambiguous. V was cut by 6 bases and J by 4 bases, with 4 bases left in between. Germline V gene sequence: CDR1 MNHEY, CDR2 SMNVEV (reference sequence). The length of the CDR3 is 12 residues. The CDR3 loop is CASSRYNSPLHF. The CDR3 nucleotides are TGTGCCAGCAGCCGTTATAATTCACCCCTCCACTTT.

V and J are TRBV4-1 and TRBJ1-1; weak D call: TRBD1 (5 bases). Germline V gene lookup returns CDR1 MGHRA and CDR2 YSYEKL. The CDR3 contains 14 residues. The ends were cut back, 3 bases at V and 0 bases at J, with 8 bases in the middle. The CDR3 is CASSQGLLNTEAFF. The CDR3 nucleotides read TGCGCCAGCAGCCAGGGGCTCCTGAACACTGAAGCTTTCTTT.

The chain is built from TRBV7-8 and TRBJ2-1, with D possibly matching TRBD1 (6 bases). CDR3 length equals 16 residues. V was clipped by 2 bases and J by 7 bases, with 18 bases between them. Germline V lookup: CDR1 SGHVS, CDR2 FQNEAQ. DNA of the CDR3: TGTGCCAGCAGCTTATACCCCGGGACAACCCTAAATGAGCAGTTCTTC. Its protein is CASSLYPGTTLNEQFF.

This clone came up once. The chain joins TRBV5-1 to TRBJ1-2; a possible D gene is TRBD1 (6 bases). The CDR3 sequence is 15 residues long. Trimming removed 1 base from V and 6 bases from J, with 16 bases in between. The germline V gene has CDR1 SGHRS and CDR2 YFSETQ. For the CDR3, the DNA is TGCGCCAGCAGCTTGATGCAGGGGTCGCGCGATGGCTACACCTTC. It encodes CASSLMQGSRDGYTF.

As to this clone: The same CDR3 is also encoded by other DNA sequences in this sample. The genes are TRBV7-2 and TRBJ2-2; TRBD2 matches at 7 bases. CDR3 length: 16 residues. CDR1 is SGHTA and CDR2 is FQGNSA in the germline V gene. Trimming removed 1 base from V and 2 bases from J; junction bases left unmatched: 4. The CDR3 is CASSLVGGVNTGELFF. In nucleotides, the CDR3 is TGTGCCAGCAGCTTAGTTGGGGGGGTTAACACCGGGGAGCTGTTTTTT.